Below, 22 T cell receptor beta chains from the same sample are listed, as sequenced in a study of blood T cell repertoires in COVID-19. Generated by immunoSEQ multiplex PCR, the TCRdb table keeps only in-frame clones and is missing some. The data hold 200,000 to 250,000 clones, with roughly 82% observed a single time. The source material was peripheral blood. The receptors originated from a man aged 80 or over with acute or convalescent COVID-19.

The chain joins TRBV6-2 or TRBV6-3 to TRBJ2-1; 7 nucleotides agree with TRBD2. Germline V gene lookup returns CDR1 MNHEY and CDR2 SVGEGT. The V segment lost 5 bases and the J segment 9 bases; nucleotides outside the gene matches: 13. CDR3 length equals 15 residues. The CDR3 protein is CASSPLRTSPPEQFF. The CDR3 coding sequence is TGTGCCAGCAGTCCACTTAGGACTAGTCCCCCTGAGCAGTTCTTC.

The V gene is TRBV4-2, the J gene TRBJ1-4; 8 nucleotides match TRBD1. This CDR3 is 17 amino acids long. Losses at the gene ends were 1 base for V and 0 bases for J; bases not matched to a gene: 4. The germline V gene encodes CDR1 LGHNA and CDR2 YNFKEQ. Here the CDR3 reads CASSQGGQGATNEKLFF. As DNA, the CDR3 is TGTGCCAGCAGCCAAGGCGGACAGGGAGCAACTAATGAAAAACTGTTTTTT.

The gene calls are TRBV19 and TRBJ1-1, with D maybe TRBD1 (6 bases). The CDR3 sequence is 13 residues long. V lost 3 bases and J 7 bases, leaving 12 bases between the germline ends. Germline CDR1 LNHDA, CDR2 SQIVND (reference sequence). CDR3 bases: TGTGCCAGTAGTATCAAAAGGGGGAGTGAAGCTTTCTTT. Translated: CASSIKRGSEAFF.

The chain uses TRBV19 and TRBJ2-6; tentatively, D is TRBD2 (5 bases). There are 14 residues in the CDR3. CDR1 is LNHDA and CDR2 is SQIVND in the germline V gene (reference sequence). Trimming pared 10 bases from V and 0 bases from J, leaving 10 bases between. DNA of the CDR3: TGTGCCACCGAGGGAGACTCTGGGGCCAACGTCCTGACTTTC. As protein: CATEGDSGANVLTF.

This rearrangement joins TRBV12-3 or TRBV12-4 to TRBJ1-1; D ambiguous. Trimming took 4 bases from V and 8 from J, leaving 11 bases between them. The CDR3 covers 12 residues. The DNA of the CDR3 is TGTGCCAGCAGTTCTTTGGCAGGAGAAGCTTTCTTT. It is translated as CASSSLAGEAFF.

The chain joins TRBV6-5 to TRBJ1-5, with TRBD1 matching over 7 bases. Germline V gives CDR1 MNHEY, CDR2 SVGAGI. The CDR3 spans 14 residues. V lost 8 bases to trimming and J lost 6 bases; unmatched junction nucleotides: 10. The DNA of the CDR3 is TGTGCCAGCCCCCGTGGGGCAGGGGGTCAGCCCCAGCATTTT. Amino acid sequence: CASPRGAGGQPQHF.

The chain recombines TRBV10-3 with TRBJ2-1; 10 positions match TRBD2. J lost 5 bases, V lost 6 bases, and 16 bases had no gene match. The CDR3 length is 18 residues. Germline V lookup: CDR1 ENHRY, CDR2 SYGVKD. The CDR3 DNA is TGTGCCATCAGCCTTTCCAGGACTAGCGGAGGGATAAACAATGAGCAGTTCTTC. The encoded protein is CAISLSRTSGGINNEQFF.

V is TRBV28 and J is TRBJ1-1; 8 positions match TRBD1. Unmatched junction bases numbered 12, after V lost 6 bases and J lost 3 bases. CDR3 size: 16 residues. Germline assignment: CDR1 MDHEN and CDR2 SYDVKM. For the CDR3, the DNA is TGTGCCAGCAGGATTGAACACAGGGGGAGGGACACTGAAGCTTTCTTT. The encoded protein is CASRIEHRGRDTEAFF.

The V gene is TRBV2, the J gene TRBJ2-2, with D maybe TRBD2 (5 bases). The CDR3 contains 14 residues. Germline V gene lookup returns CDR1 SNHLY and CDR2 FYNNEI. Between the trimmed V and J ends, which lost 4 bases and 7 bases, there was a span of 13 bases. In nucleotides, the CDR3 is TGTGCCAGCAGTGTGGGAAGGGAGTTCGGGGAGCTGTTTTTT. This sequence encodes CASSVGREFGELFF.

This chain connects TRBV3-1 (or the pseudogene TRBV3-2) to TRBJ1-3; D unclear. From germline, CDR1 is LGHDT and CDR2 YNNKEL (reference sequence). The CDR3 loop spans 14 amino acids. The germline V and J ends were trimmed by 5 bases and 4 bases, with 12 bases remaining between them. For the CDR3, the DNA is TGTGCCAGCAGCGACACGGTGACAGGAAACACCATATATTTT. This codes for CASSDTVTGNTIYF.

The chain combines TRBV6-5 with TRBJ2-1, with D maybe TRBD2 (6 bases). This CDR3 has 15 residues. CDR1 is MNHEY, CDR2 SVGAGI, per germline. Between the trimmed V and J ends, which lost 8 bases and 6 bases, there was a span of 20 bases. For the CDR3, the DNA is TGTGCCAGCTCACCGGACGGGACTTTCGCCAATGAGCAGTTCTTC. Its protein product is CASSPDGTFANEQFF.

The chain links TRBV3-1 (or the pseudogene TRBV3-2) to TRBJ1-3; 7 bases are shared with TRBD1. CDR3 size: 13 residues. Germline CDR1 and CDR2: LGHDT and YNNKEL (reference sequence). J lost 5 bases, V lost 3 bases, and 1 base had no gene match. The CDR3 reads CASSQGQRNTIYF. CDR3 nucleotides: TGTGCCAGCAGCCAGGGACAGCGAAACACCATATATTTT.

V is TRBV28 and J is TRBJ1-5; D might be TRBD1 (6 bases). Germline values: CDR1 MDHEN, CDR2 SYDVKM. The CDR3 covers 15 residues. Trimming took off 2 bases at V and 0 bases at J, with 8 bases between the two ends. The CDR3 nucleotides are TGTGCCAGCAGTTTAAGGGGGTATAGCAATCAGCCCCAGCATTTT. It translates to CASSLRGYSNQPQHF. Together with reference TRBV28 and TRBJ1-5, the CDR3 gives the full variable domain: DVKVTQSSRYLVKRTGEKVFLECVQDMDHENMFWYRQDPGLGLRLIYFSYDVKMKEKGDIPEGYSVSREKKERFSLILESASTNQTSMYLCASSLRGYSNQPQHFGDGTRLSIL.

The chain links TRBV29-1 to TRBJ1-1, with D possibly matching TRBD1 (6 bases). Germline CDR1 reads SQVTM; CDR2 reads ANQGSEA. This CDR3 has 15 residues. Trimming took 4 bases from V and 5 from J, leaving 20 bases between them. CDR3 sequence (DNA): TGCAGCGTTGTTCGGGACCACAGGGTGGGGACTGAAGCTTTCTTT. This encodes CSVVRDHRVGTEAFF.

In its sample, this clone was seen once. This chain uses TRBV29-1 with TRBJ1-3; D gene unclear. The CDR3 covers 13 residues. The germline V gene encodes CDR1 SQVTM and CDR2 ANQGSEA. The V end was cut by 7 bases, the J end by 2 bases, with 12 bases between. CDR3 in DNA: TGCAGCGCCCTATCCTATGCTGGAAACACCATATATTTT. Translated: CSALSYAGNTIYF.

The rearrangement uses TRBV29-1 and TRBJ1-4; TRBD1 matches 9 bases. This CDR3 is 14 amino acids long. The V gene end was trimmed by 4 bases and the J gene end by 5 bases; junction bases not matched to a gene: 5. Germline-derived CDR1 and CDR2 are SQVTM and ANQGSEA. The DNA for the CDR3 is TGCAGCGTTGGGGCCGGGACAGGGAATGAAAAACTGTTTTTT. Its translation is CSVGAGTGNEKLFF.

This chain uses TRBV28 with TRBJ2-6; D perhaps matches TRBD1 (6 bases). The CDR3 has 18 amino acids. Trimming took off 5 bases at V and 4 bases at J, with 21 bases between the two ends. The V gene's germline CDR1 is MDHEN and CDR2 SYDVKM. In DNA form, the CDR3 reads TGTGCCAGCAGTCCTCAGGGGTCCCCCTTTCTCGGGGCCAACGTCCTGACTTTC. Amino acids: CASSPQGSPFLGANVLTF.

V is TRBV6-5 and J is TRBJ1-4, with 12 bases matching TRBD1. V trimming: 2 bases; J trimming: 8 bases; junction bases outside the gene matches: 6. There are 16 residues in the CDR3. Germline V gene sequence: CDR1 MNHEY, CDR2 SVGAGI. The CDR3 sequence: CASSYRPGQGAEKLFF. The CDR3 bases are TGTGCCAGCAGTTACAGACCGGGACAGGGGGCCGAAAAACTGTTTTTT.

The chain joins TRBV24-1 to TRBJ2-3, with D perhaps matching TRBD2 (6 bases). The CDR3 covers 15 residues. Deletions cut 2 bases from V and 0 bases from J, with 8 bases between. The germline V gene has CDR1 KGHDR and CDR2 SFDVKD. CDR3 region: CATSDWGRSTDTQYF. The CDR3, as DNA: TGTGCCACCAGTGATTGGGGGAGGAGCACAGATACGCAGTATTTT.

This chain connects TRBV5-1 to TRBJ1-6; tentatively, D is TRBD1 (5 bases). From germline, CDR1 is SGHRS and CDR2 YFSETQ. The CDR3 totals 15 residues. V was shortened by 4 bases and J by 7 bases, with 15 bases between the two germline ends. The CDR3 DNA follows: TGCGCCAGCAGCACTCAGGGCGAAGGCAATTCACCCCTCCACTTT. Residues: CASSTQGEGNSPLHF.

The CDR3 region is CASSHLTDSGNTIYF. The DNA for the CDR3 is TGTGCCAGCAGCCATCTCACTGATTCTGGAAACACCATATATTTT. V is TRBV3-1 (or the pseudogene TRBV3-2) and J is TRBJ1-3; D is uncertain. In germline, CDR1 is LGHDT, CDR2 YNNKEL (reference sequence). CDR3 size: 15 residues. V dropped 3 bases and J dropped 1 base, with 10 bases sitting between them.

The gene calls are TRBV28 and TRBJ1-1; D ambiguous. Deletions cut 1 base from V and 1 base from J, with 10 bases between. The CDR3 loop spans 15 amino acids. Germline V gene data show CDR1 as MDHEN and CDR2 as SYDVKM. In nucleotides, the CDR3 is TGTGCCAGCAGTTTATATCGTTCTTCGAACACTGAAGCTTTCTTT. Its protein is CASSLYRSSNTEAFF.